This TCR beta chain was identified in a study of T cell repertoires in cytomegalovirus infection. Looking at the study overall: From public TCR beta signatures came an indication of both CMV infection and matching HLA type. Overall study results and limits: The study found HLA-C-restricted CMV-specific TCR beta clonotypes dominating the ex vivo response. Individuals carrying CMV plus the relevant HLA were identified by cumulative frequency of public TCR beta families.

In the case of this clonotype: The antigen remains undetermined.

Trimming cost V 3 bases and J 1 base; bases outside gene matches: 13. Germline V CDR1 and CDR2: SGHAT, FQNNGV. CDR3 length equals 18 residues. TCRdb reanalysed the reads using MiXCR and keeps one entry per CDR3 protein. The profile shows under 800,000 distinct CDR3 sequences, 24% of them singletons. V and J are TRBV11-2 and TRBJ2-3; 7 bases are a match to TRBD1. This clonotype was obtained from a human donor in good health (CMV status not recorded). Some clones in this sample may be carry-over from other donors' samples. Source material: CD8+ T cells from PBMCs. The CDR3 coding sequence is TGTGCCAGCAGCTTGGAGAGGGACAGTGTGACTGGCACAGATACGCAGTATTTT. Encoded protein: CASSLERDSVTGTDTQYF.